Listed here are 16 T cell receptor beta chains from one sample, sequenced in a study of CD8 T cells in Susac syndrome. An input of about 0.5 to 1 ug of RNA was subjected to reverse transcription using random hexamers. One entry per CDR3 protein results from TCRdb running MiXCR on the immunoSEQ multiplex PCR reads. The sample comprises 150,000 to 200,000 distinct CDR3 sequences, approximately 93% of which are singletons, and 0.09% to 0.1% rests with the top ten. Sequencing was done on a sample of CD4+ T cells from PBMCs. The origin of the receptors is a human donor with multiple sclerosis.

The rearrangement uses TRBV14 and TRBJ2-5; TRBD1 might be the D (5 bases). Trimming shortened V by 0 bases and J by 5 bases, and 7 bases separated the two germline ends. This CDR3 contains 13 residues. Germline CDR1 SGHDN, CDR2 FVKESK. The CDR3: CASSQEYRETQYF. In nucleotides, the CDR3 is TGTGCCAGCAGCCAAGAATACAGGGAGACCCAGTACTTC.

This chain connects TRBV4-1 to TRBJ1-3; D remains unclear. Trimming cost V 8 bases and J 0 bases, with 17 bases left between them. This CDR3 has 16 amino acids. Germline-derived CDR1 and CDR2 are MGHRA and YSYEKL. The CDR3 coding sequence is TGCGCCAGCTCTGAGAGGCTCAGCAACTCTGGAAACACCATATATTTT. This encodes CASSERLSNSGNTIYF.

This chain links TRBV6-4 with TRBJ2-3; 8 nucleotides line up with TRBD2. CDR1 is MRHNA, CDR2 SNTAGT, per germline. V shed 3 bases and J 7 bases; nucleotides not matched to a gene: 12. This CDR3 spans 16 amino acids. In nucleotides, the CDR3 is TGTGCCAGCAGTGATGGACTAGCTGGATCCGGGAATACGCAGTATTTT. It codes for CASSDGLAGSGNTQYF.

In this sample, this clonotype turned up a few times. The chain couples TRBV12-3 or TRBV12-4 to TRBJ2-5; 7 nucleotides line up with TRBD1. CDR3 length: 12 residues. V shed 3 bases and J 5 bases; nucleotides not matched to a gene: 0. The CDR3 DNA follows: TGTGCCAGCAGTTTGACAGGGGAGACCCAGTACTTC. Amino acids: CASSLTGETQYF.

V usage is TRBV16 and J usage is TRBJ2-6; tentatively, D is TRBD1 or TRBD2 (6 bases each). V was clipped by 0 bases and J by 2 bases, with 8 bases between them. The CDR3 length is 16 residues. The germline V gene encodes CDR1 KGHSY and CDR2 FQNENV. CDR3 sequence reads: CASSQSGGAGANVLTF. Here the CDR3 DNA reads TGTGCCAGCAGCCAATCGGGGGGCGCTGGGGCCAACGTCCTGACTTTC.

This chain uses TRBV5-6 with TRBJ1-2; TRBD1 might be the D (6 bases). V lost 0 bases, J lost 6 bases, and 9 bases lay in between. This CDR3 is 13 amino acids long. Germline V gives CDR1 SGHDT, CDR2 YYEEEE. This chain's CDR3 is CASSLAAGDGYTF. For the CDR3, the DNA is TGTGCCAGCAGCTTGGCCGCAGGGGATGGCTACACCTTC.

The chain couples TRBV5-1 to TRBJ2-3; 7 nucleotides agree with TRBD1. Losses at the gene ends were 6 bases for V and 2 bases for J; bases not matched to a gene: 9. CDR1 and CDR2 from the germline V gene are SGHRS and YFSETQ. The CDR3 is 15 amino acids. CDR3 sequence reads: CASKSGTAATDTQYF. The CDR3 bases are TGCGCCAGCAAATCCGGGACAGCCGCCACAGATACGCAGTATTTT.

The J gene is TRBJ1-2, the V gene TRBV14; D is unresolved. The germline V gene has CDR1 SGHDN and CDR2 FVKESK. V was clipped by 1 base and J by 2 bases, with 8 bases between them. The CDR3 loop spans 14 amino acids. CDR3 DNA: TGTGCCAGCAGCCAAGGTCCGGGGAACTATGGCTACACCTTC. It encodes CASSQGPGNYGYTF. Complete variable domain (other parts from reference TRBV14 and TRBJ1-2): EAGVTQFPSHSVIEKGQTVTLRCDPISGHDNLYWYRRVMGKEIKFLLHFVKESKQDESGMPNNRFLAERTGGTYSTLKVQPAELEDSGVYFCASSQGPGNYGYTFGSGTRLTVV.

This sequence joins TRBV9 and TRBJ1-2; D might be TRBD1 (5 bases). The CDR3 runs to 14 residues. V was trimmed by 3 bases and J by 1 base, leaving 10 bases between them. Germline-derived CDR1 and CDR2 are SGDLS and YYNGEE. Here the CDR3 DNA reads TGTGCCAGCAGCGACGGGGGAGTTAACTATGGCTACACCTTC. Protein sequence: CASSDGGVNYGYTF.

V usage is TRBV5-1 and J usage is TRBJ2-1; 10 bases are shared with TRBD2. After removal of 0 bases from V and 6 bases from J, the junction contained 3 bases not matched to a gene. CDR1 is SGHRS, CDR2 YFSETQ, per germline. The CDR3 sequence is 15 residues long. The CDR3 coding sequence is TGCGCCAGCAGCTTGGGGGCTAGCGGGAGCAATGAGCAGTTCTTC. The encoded protein is CASSLGASGSNEQFF.

The chain carries TRBV7-9 and TRBJ2-1, with a tentative D call TRBD2 (5 bases). With 2 bases removed from V and 2 bases from J, the gap between germline ends came to 10 bases. This CDR3 spans 15 amino acids. The germline V gene encodes CDR1 SEHNR and CDR2 FQNEAQ (reference sequence). The DNA of the CDR3 is TGTGCCAGCAGCTTATGGGCGGGCCCCTACAATGAGCAGTTCTTC. It codes for CASSLWAGPYNEQFF.

This chain connects TRBV12-3 or TRBV12-4 to TRBJ1-2, with 8 bases matching TRBD1. With 7 bases clipped from V and 4 bases from J, the junction kept 5 bases outside the gene matches. The CDR3 is 13 residues long. In DNA form, the CDR3 reads TGTGCCAGCATTATCGACAGGGGCTATGGCTACACCTTC. It codes for CASIIDRGYGYTF.

V usage is TRBV12-3 or TRBV12-4 and J usage is TRBJ2-4; a possible D gene is TRBD2 (5 bases). The CDR3 totals 13 residues. Deletions cut 5 bases from V and 6 bases from J, with 11 bases between. The CDR3 bases are TGTGCCAGCAGTGACCGGGAACCAAACATTCAGTACTTC. As protein: CASSDREPNIQYF.

The CDR3, as DNA: TGCGCCAGCAGCCAGTGGGCAGTGAACGAGCAGTACTTC. This translates into CASSQWAVNEQYF. V usage is TRBV4-1 and J usage is TRBJ2-7; D uncertain. V lost 3 bases and J lost 5, with 11 bases in between. The germline V gene has CDR1 MGHRA and CDR2 YSYEKL. This CDR3 is 13 amino acids long.

The rearrangement joins TRBV19 to TRBJ1-2, with D possibly TRBD1 on 5 matching bases. Per germline, CDR1 LNHDA and CDR2 SQIVND (reference sequence). The CDR3 has 14 amino acids. V lost 6 bases and J lost 2, with 13 bases in between. CDR3 in amino acids: CASRGTEGNYGYTF. The CDR3, as DNA: TGTGCCAGTAGGGGGACCGAGGGAAACTATGGCTACACCTTC.

This chain connects TRBV5-6 to TRBJ2-2; D is perhaps TRBD2 (6 bases). Looked up from germline, CDR1 is SGHDT and CDR2 is YYEEEE. The length of the CDR3 is 16 residues. Between the trimmed V and J ends, which lost 2 bases and 4 bases, there was a span of 15 bases. CDR3 residues: CASSLIGQGGTGELFF. The CDR3 region has the DNA TGTGCCAGCAGCTTAATAGGGCAGGGAGGCACCGGGGAGCTGTTTTTT.